This is a list of T cell receptor beta chains from one sample in a study of metastatic and nonmetastatic thyroid tumors. TCRdb re-analyzed the PCR reads using MiXCR. This table has around 20,000 clones, 25% to 30% appearing once. Sequenced: blood. Receptor source: a female donor with papillary thyroid cancer or a benign thyroid nodule (not recorded which). Some clones in this sample may be carry-over from other donors' samples. CDR3s include the opening cysteine and the closing phenylalanine or tryptophan. D genes are given only for firm matches. Clone sizes are given selectively: once, few, many, or a class where the clone is expanded.

d_gene: TRBD1; abundance: medium-sized; len: 14; j_gene: TRBJ2-7; v_gene: TRBV19; CDR3nt: TGTGCCAGTAGCTTGGGACAGGGGACCTACGAGCAGTACTTC; CDR3aa: CASSLGQGTYEQYF
d_gene: TRBD1; abundance: many; len: 15; j_gene: TRBJ2-5; v_gene: TRBV12-3/TRBV12-4; CDR3nt: TGTGCCAGCAGTCCCCGGACAGGGAAATTGGAGACCCAGTACTTC; CDR3aa: CASSPRTGKLETQYF
d_gene: -; abundance: medium-sized; len: 13; j_gene: TRBJ2-7; v_gene: TRBV13; CDR3nt: TGTGCCAGCAGCTGGCAGGGCGATGACGAGCAGTACTTC; CDR3aa: CASSWQGDDEQYF
d_gene: -; abundance: -; len: 15; j_gene: TRBJ2-1; v_gene: TRBV12-3/TRBV12-4; CDR3nt: TGTGCCAGCAGAGCCCTTCGGGGGGCCAAGGGTGAGCAGTTCTTC; CDR3aa: CASRALRGAKGEQFF
d_gene: -; abundance: -; len: 15; j_gene: TRBJ2-5; v_gene: TRBV29-1; CDR3nt: TGCAGCGTTGTGGGGGGGCAGGGATGGTCGGAGACCCAGTACTTC; CDR3aa: CSVVGGQGWSETQYF
d_gene: TRBD1; abundance: -; len: 15; j_gene: TRBJ1-5; v_gene: TRBV5-8; CDR3nt: TGTGCCAGCAGCCCGGGACAGGCTTCCAATCAGCCCCAGCATTTT; CDR3aa: CASSPGQASNQPQHF
d_gene: TRBD1; abundance: -; len: 15; j_gene: TRBJ1-2; v_gene: TRBV12-3/TRBV12-4; CDR3nt: TGTGCCAGCAGCCGCGACGACAGGGAGGCCTATGGCTACACCTTC; CDR3aa: CASSRDDREAYGYTF
d_gene: -; abundance: -; len: 15; j_gene: TRBJ2-1; v_gene: TRBV20-1; CDR3nt: TGCAGTGCTGGGCGGACCAAACCCCTCTACAATGAGCAGTTCTTC; CDR3aa: CSAGRTKPLYNEQFF
d_gene: -; abundance: many; len: 14; j_gene: TRBJ1-1; v_gene: TRBV7-3; CDR3nt: TGTGCCAGCAGCCTGGAGGGAAGGAACACTGAAGCTTTCTTT; CDR3aa: CASSLEGRNTEAFF
d_gene: -; abundance: many; len: 13; j_gene: TRBJ2-4; v_gene: TRBV28; CDR3nt: TGTGCCAGCAGGGGTCTAGCCAAAAACATTCAGTACTTC; CDR3aa: CASRGLAKNIQYF
d_gene: -; abundance: -; len: 13; j_gene: TRBJ1-1; v_gene: TRBV6-5; CDR3nt: TGTGCCAGCAGTCACCGACAGAACACTGAAGCTTTCTTT; CDR3aa: CASSHRQNTEAFF
d_gene: -; abundance: many; len: 14; j_gene: TRBJ2-4; v_gene: TRBV12-3/TRBV12-4; CDR3nt: TGTGCCAGCAGGGAGGAGGTCCGCGGGGACATTCAGTACTTC; CDR3aa: CASREEVRGDIQYF
d_gene: -; abundance: few; len: 17; j_gene: TRBJ2-5; v_gene: TRBV27; CDR3nt: TGTGCCAGCAGATCCCCCCGACTAGAGGGCGGCCAAGAGACCCAGTACTTC; CDR3aa: CASRSPRLEGGQETQYF